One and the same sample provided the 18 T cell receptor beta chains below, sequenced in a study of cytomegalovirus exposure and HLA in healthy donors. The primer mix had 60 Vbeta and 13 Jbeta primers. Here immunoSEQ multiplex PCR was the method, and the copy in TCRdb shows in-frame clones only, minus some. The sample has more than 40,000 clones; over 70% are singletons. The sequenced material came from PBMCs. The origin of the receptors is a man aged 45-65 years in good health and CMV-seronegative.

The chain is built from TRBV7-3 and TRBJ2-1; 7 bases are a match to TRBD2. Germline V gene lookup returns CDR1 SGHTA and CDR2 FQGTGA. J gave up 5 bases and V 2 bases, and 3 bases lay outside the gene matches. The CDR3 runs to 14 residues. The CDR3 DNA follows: TGTGCCAGCAGCTTAGTGGGAGGGGACAATGAGCAGTTCTTC. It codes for CASSLVGGDNEQFF.

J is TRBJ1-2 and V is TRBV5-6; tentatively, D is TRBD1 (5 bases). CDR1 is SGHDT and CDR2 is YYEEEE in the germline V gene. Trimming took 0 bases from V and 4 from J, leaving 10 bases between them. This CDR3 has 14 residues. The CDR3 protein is CASSLDRKPYGYTF. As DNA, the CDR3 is TGTGCCAGCAGCTTGGACAGGAAGCCCTATGGCTACACCTTC.

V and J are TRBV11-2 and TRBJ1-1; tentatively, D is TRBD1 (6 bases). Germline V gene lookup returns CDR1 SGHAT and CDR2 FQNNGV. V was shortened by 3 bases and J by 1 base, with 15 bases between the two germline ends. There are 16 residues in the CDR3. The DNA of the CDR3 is TGTGCCAGCAGCTTTTTGGGGGCCACAGAGAACACTGAAGCTTTCTTT. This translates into CASSFLGATENTEAFF.

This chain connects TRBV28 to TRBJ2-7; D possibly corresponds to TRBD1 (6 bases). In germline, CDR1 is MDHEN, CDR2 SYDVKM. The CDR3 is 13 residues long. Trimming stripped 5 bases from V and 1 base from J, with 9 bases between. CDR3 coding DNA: TGTGCCAGCAGTGAACAGGGTTCCTACGAGCAGTACTTC. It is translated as CASSEQGSYEQYF.

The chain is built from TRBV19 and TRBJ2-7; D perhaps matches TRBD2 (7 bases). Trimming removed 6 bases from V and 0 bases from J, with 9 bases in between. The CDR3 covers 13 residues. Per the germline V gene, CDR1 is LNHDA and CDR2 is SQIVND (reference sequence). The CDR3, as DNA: TGTGCCAGTAGGGGGGGGCTCTCCTACGAGCAGTACTTC. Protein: CASRGGLSYEQYF.

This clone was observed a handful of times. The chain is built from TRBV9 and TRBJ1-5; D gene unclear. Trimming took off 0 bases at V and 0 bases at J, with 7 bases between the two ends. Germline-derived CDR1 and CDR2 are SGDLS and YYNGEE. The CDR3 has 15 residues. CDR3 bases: TGTGCCAGCAGCGTAGGGGAGGTTAGCAATCAGCCCCAGCATTTT. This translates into CASSVGEVSNQPQHF.

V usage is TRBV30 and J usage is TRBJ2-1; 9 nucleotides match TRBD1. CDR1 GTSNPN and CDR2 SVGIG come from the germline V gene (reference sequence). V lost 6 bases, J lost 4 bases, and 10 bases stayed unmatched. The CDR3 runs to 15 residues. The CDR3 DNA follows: TGTGCCTGCCAGACCGGGACAGGGATATACAATGAGCAGTTCTTC. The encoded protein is CACQTGTGIYNEQFF. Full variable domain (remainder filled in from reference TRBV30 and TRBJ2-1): SQTIHQWPATLVQPVGSPLSLECTVEGTSNPNLYWYRQAAGRGLQLLFYSVGIGQISSEVPQNLSASRPQDRQFILSSKKLLLSDSGFYLCACQTGTGIYNEQFFGPGTRLTVL.

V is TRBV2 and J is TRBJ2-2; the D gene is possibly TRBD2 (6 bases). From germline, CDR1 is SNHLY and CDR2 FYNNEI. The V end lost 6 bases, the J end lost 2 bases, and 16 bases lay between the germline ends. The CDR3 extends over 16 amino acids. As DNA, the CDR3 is TGTGCCAGCAGCACGGGACTCAACCCCAACACCGGGGAGCTGTTTTTT. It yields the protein CASSTGLNPNTGELFF.

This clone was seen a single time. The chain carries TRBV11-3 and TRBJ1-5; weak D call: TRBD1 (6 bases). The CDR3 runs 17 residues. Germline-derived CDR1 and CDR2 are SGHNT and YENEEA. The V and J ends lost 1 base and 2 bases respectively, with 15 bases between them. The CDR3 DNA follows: TGTGCCAGCAGCTTAGGGATAGGACAGTTTTGCAATCAGCCCCAGCATTTT. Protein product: CASSLGIGQFCNQPQHF.

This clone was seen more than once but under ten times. CDR3 residues: CASSPGLAGVGTQYF. In nucleotides, the CDR3 is TGTGCCAGCAGCCCCGGACTAGCGGGGGTGGGTACGCAGTATTTT. The V call is TRBV11-3, the J call TRBJ2-3; the match to TRBD2 covers 13 bases. Germline V gene sequence: CDR1 SGHNT, CDR2 YENEEA. The CDR3 is 15 residues long. V lost 5 bases and J lost 8; bases outside the gene matches: 7.

CDR3 coding DNA: TGTGCCAGCAGCAGAGAGTCCGGGACAGGGCAAGAGACCCAGTACTTC. As protein: CASSRESGTGQETQYF. This chain connects TRBV21-1 to TRBJ2-5; the DNA was not used to check the table's D call, TRBD1. TRBV21-1 is reported as a pseudogene. The CDR3 is made up of 16 amino acids.

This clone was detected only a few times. The CDR3 region has the DNA TGTGCCAGCAGCTCGACAGACCATCCTAATGAAAAACTGTTTTTT. Residues: CASSSTDHPNEKLFF. This rearrangement joins TRBV7-9 to TRBJ1-4; TRBD1 might be the D (5 bases). Germline CDR1 is SEHNR and CDR2 is FQNEAQ (reference sequence). Trimming stripped 4 bases from V and 3 bases from J, with 12 bases between. The CDR3 length is 15 residues.

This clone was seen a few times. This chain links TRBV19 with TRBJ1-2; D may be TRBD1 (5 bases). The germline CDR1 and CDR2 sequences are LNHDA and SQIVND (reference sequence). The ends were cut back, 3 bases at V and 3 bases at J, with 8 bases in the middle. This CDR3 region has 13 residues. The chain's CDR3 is CASSMAGYYGYTF. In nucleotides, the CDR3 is TGTGCCAGTAGTATGGCAGGGTACTATGGCTACACCTTC.

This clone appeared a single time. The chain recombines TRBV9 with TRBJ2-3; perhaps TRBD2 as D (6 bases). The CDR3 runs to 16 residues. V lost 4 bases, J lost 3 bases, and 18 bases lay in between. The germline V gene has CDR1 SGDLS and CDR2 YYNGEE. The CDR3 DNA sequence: TGTGCCAGCAGCCTGCGGGACTTCACACTTACAGATACGCAGTATTTT. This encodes CASSLRDFTLTDTQYF.

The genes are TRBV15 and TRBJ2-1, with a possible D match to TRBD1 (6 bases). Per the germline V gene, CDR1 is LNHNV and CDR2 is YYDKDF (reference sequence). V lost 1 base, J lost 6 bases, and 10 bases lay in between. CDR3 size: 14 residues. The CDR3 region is CATSRGGQPNEQFF. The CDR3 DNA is TGTGCCACCAGCAGAGGGGGACAACCCAATGAGCAGTTCTTC.

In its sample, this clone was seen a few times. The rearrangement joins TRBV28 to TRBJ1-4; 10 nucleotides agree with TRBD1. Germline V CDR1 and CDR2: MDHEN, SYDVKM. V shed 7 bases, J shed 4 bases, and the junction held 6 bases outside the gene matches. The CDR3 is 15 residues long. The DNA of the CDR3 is TGTGCCAGCATATTCGGGACAGGGGTTAATGAAAAACTGTTTTTT. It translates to CASIFGTGVNEKLFF. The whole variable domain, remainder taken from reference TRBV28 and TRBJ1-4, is DVKVTQSSRYLVKRTGEKVFLECVQDMDHENMFWYRQDPGLGLRLIYFSYDVKMKEKGDIPEGYSVSREKKERFSLILESASTNQTSMYLCASIFGTGVNEKLFFGSGTQLSVL.

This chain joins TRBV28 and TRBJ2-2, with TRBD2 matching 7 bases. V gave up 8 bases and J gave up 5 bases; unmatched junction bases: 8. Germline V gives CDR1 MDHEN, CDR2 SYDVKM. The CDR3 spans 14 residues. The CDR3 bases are TGTGCCAGCCGAAATGGACTAGAGACCGGGGAGCTGTTTTTT. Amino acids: CASRNGLETGELFF.

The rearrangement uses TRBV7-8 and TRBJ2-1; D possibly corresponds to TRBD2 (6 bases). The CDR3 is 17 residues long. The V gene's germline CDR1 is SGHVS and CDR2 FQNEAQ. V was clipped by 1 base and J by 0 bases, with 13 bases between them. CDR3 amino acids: CASSLGYAGSSYNEQFF. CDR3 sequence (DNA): TGTGCCAGCAGCTTAGGGTACGCGGGGAGCTCCTACAATGAGCAGTTCTTC.